This T cell receptor (beta chain) comes out of a study of T cell responses to AZD1222 COVID-19 vaccine. General observations from the study: The CD4 TCRs associated with vaccination extended across spike and predominated at 160-218 and 743-854. The donor group comprised mostly white British people and more females; the analysis possibly underestimated clonal diversity. The repertoires were collected only after the peak T cell response. Unmutated variant regions are reportedly the target of nearly half of TCRs that are spike-specific.

TCRdb keeps only in-frame clones here, not all; method: immunoSEQ multiplex PCR. The sample yields roughly 160,000 clones, 88% seen once. Germline lookup yields CDR1 MNHEY and CDR2 SVGEGT. The CDR3 is 13 residues long. Trimming took off 2 bases at V and 6 bases at J, with 7 bases between the two ends. On this clone: Its antigen is not identified.

Sequencing was performed on peripheral blood, taken on day 0 of AZD1222 vaccination. The clonotype originates from an adult in good health. The V gene is TRBV6-2 or TRBV6-3, the J gene TRBJ2-2; unclear D gene. In nucleotides, the CDR3 is TGTGCCAGCAGTTACACGGGTCCCGGGGAGCTGTTTTTT. As protein: CASSYTGPGELFF.